Below, 19 T cell receptor beta chains from the same sample are listed, as sequenced in a study of blood T cell repertoires in COVID-19. This table comes from immunoSEQ multiplex PCR, and its TCRdb copy is limited to in-frame clones, with some not included. The sample carries hundreds of thousands of clones, 90% recorded once. Sequencing was carried out using PBMCs or T cells enriched from blood (not recorded which). The source of these receptors is a man in his sixties who had recovered from COVID-19.

The chain recombines TRBV19 with TRBJ1-4, with D tentatively TRBD1 (5 bases). V lost 5 bases and J 0 bases, leaving 13 bases between the germline ends. The CDR3 is 16 amino acids. The germline V gene encodes CDR1 LNHDA and CDR2 SQIVND (reference sequence). The CDR3 is CASSPMTVATNEKLFF. The CDR3 region has the DNA TGTGCCAGTAGTCCCATGACAGTGGCAACTAATGAAAAACTGTTTTTT.

The gene calls are TRBV6-5 and TRBJ1-2; 10 bases are shared with TRBD1. The CDR3 is made up of 14 amino acids. V trimming: 4 bases; J trimming: 8 bases; junction bases outside the gene matches: 7. Looked up from germline, CDR1 is MNHEY and CDR2 is SVGAGI. CDR3 nucleotides: TGTGCCAGCAGTTCTAACAGACAGGGGGCGGGCTACACCTTC. This encodes CASSSNRQGAGYTF.

The V call is TRBV19, the J call TRBJ2-3; 11 nucleotides match TRBD2. This CDR3 comprises 17 residues. V trimming: 1 base; J trimming: 2 bases; junction bases outside the gene matches: 5. Germline V lookup: CDR1 LNHDA, CDR2 SQIVND (reference sequence). The CDR3 sequence is CASSIAKTSGITDTQYF. The CDR3 coding sequence is TGTGCCAGTAGTATAGCAAAGACTAGCGGGATCACAGATACGCAGTATTTT.

This chain connects TRBV18 to TRBJ2-6; the D gene is possibly TRBD2 (5 bases). Germline loops: CDR1 KGHSH, CDR2 LQKENI. This CDR3 contains 20 residues. Deletions cut 6 bases from V and 0 bases from J, with 24 bases between. DNA of the CDR3: TGTGCCAGCTCCTCGGCTAGCACGGGGATCGCTCTCTCTGGGGCCAACGTCCTGACTTTC. Its translation: CASSSASTGIALSGANVLTF.

V usage is TRBV10-3 and J usage is TRBJ1-2, with D unresolved. The CDR3 has 11 amino acids. Deletions cut 8 bases from V and 4 bases from J, with 8 bases between. CDR1 ENHRY and CDR2 SYGVKD come from the germline V gene. For the CDR3, the DNA is TGTGCCATCGGCGGATCCTATGGCTACACCTTC. Amino acid sequence: CAIGGSYGYTF.

In DNA form, the CDR3 reads TGTGCCAGCAGTCCGACAGGGGCCGTTCGCCCCGTCGTCAATCAGCCCCAGCATTTT. Translation: CASSPTGAVRPVVNQPQHF. The chain uses TRBV6-6 and TRBJ1-5; TRBD1 agrees at 8 bases. V lost 5 bases and J lost 3; bases outside the gene matches: 18. Germline loops: CDR1 MNHNY, CDR2 SVGAGI (reference sequence). The CDR3 covers 19 residues.

This clone was picked up a small number of times. V usage is TRBV2 and J usage is TRBJ1-2; D ambiguous. The V end was cut by 2 bases, the J end by 3 bases, with 7 bases between. Germline CDR1 SNHLY, CDR2 FYNNEI. The length of the CDR3 is 13 residues. The CDR3 DNA is TGTGCCAGCAGTGAACAGGAATACTATGGCTACACCTTC. It encodes CASSEQEYYGYTF.

The genes are TRBV3-1 (or the pseudogene TRBV3-2) and TRBJ1-4; possibly TRBD1 for D (5 bases). CDR3 size: 16 residues. The V and J ends lost 3 bases and 7 bases respectively, with 18 bases between them. Germline V CDR1 and CDR2: LGHDT, YNNKEL (reference sequence). CDR3 DNA: TGTGCCAGCAGCCAGAGAATAGGGGTGGGTGGTGAAAAACTGTTTTTT. Its protein product is CASSQRIGVGGEKLFF.

This clone was seen only a few times. The chain combines TRBV7-9 with TRBJ1-5; D is undetermined. The CDR3 contains 14 residues. The germline V gene encodes CDR1 SEHNR and CDR2 FQNEAQ (reference sequence). V lost 3 bases to trimming and J lost 0 bases, with 6 bases between them. The CDR3: CASSLETSNQPQHF. The DNA of the CDR3 is TGTGCCAGCAGCTTGGAGACTAGCAATCAGCCCCAGCATTTT.

The J gene is TRBJ2-3, the V gene TRBV7-9; 14 bases line up with TRBD2. Looked up from germline, CDR1 is SEHNR and CDR2 is FQNEAQ (reference sequence). The V segment lost 4 bases and the J segment 3 bases; nucleotides outside the gene matches: 6. The CDR3 spans 17 residues. This chain's CDR3 is CASSSGLAGGLTDTQYF. CDR3 bases: TGTGCCAGCAGCTCCGGACTAGCGGGGGGTTTGACAGATACGCAGTATTTT.

This clone was recorded only once. V is TRBV15 and J is TRBJ2-3, with 9 positions matching TRBD1. CDR1 and CDR2 from the germline V gene are LNHNV and YYDKDF (reference sequence). V dropped 2 bases and J dropped 2; count of bases not matched to a gene: 5. This CDR3 has 16 residues. The CDR3 DNA reads as TGTGCCACCAGCAGAAGAACAGGGGGCCCCACAGATACGCAGTATTTT. It yields the protein CATSRRTGGPTDTQYF.

This clone was seen a single time. The chain carries TRBV11-2 and TRBJ2-3; 8 bases are shared with TRBD2. The germline gives CDR1 SGHAT, CDR2 FQNNGV. Trimming cost V 5 bases and J 6 bases; bases outside gene matches: 10. The CDR3 totals 15 residues. In nucleotides, the CDR3 is TGTGCCAGCAGCGCCCGAGGTAGCGGGGTTGATACGCAGTATTTT. Translation gives CASSARGSGVDTQYF.

V is TRBV5-1 and J is TRBJ2-3, with D unresolved. Germline loops: CDR1 SGHRS, CDR2 YFSETQ. The V end was cut by 1 base, the J end by 0 bases, with 15 bases between. This CDR3 region has 17 residues. The CDR3 region has the DNA TGCGCCAGCAGCTTGTTTAACTTGAGACTCAGCACAGATACGCAGTATTTT. It is translated as CASSLFNLRLSTDTQYF. Supplemented by reference TRBV5-1 and TRBJ2-3, the full variable domain reads KAGVTQTPRYLIKTRGQQVTLSCSPISGHRSVSWYQQTPGQGLQFLFEYFSETQRNKGNFPGRFSGRQFSNSRSEMNVSTLELGDSALYLCASSLFNLRLSTDTQYFGPGTRLTVL.

This rearrangement joins TRBV6-5 to TRBJ2-5; D may be TRBD2 (5 bases). From germline, CDR1 is MNHEY and CDR2 SVGAGI. The CDR3 extends over 14 amino acids. The V gene lost 0 bases and the J gene lost 2 bases, with 7 bases spanning the gap. CDR3 nucleotides: TGTGCCAGCAGTTACTCGAGGGAACAAGAGACCCAGTACTTC. This encodes CASSYSREQETQYF.

This clone was found once. The chain recombines TRBV30 with TRBJ2-1, with D possibly TRBD2 on 7 matching bases. The CDR3 runs to 12 residues. Trimming took 2 bases from V and 15 from J, leaving 17 bases between them. In germline, CDR1 is GTSNPN, CDR2 SVGIG (reference sequence). The CDR3 sequence: CAWSYQRGGGFF. CDR3 coding DNA: TGTGCCTGGAGTTACCAGCGGGGAGGGGGGTTCTTC.

V usage is TRBV9 and J usage is TRBJ2-2, with 9 bases lining up with TRBD1. CDR3 length: 15 residues. The ends lost 4 bases at V and 7 bases at J; junction bases unmatched: 8. The germline CDR1 and CDR2 sequences are SGDLS and YYNGEE. The CDR3 DNA is TGTGCCAGCAGCCCGTACAGGGGGCAGGGCGGGGAGCTGTTTTTT. Its translation is CASSPYRGQGGELFF.

In regard to this clone: Other DNA sequences from this sample encode an identical CDR3 as well. V gene TRBV5-1 combines with J gene TRBJ2-3; maybe TRBD2 (5 bases). Germline loops: CDR1 SGHRS, CDR2 YFSETQ. V shed 3 bases and J shed 0 bases, with 8 bases lying between them. The CDR3 consists of 14 residues. The chain's CDR3 is CASSSGGSTDTQYF. CDR3 DNA: TGCGCCAGCAGCTCCGGCGGGAGCACAGATACGCAGTATTTT.

The chain uses TRBV3-1 (or the pseudogene TRBV3-2) and TRBJ1-2, with 8 bases that match TRBD1. Losses at the gene ends were 4 bases for V and 7 bases for J; bases not matched to a gene: 5. CDR1 is LGHDT and CDR2 is YNNKEL in the germline V gene (reference sequence). The CDR3 runs 13 residues. The CDR3 spells CASSPLTGVGYTF. Written as DNA, the CDR3 is TGTGCCAGCAGCCCCCTGACAGGGGTTGGCTACACCTTC.

This rearrangement joins TRBV10-1 to TRBJ2-5, with 11 nucleotides matching TRBD2. Unmatched junction bases numbered 19, after V lost 3 bases and J lost 4 bases. From germline, CDR1 is WNHNN and CDR2 SYGVQD (reference sequence). The CDR3 spans 20 residues. CDR3 bases: TGCGCCAGCAGTGACCTAATTAGAATAGCGGGAGGGCCTTCTGTAGAGACCCAGTACTTC. This gives the protein CASSDLIRIAGGPSVETQYF.